This T cell receptor beta chain was obtained from a study of monozygotic twins with inflammatory bowel disease. Study-level results: Immunosuppressive treatments were not uniform, and this may have added variability to patient repertoires. TCRbeta diversity (inverse Simpson) was lower in IBD patients than in healthy co-twins.

Collection yielded approximately 2.3 ml of blood per donor. UMIs with a 6-nucleotide sample barcode were added by template switching. TCRdb reprocessed the 5' RACE reads; each CDR3 protein has one entry and no DNA is given. This listing includes tens of thousands of distinct CDR3 sequences. The length of the CDR3 is 16 residues. CDR1 SGDLS and CDR2 YYNGEE come from the germline V gene. Concerning this clonotype itself: Its antigen is unidentified.

Material for sequencing was blood. This clonotype was sampled from a human donor with ulcerative colitis or Crohn's disease, or a healthy co-twin of an affected twin (not recorded which). V usage is TRBV9 and J usage is TRBJ2-7. CDR3 in amino acids: CASSGSGRSSSYEQYF. The whole variable domain, remainder taken from reference TRBV9 and TRBJ2-7, is DSGVTQTPKHLITATGQRVTLRCSPRSGDLSVYWYQQSLDQGLQFLIQYYNGEERAKGNILERFSAQQFPDLHSELNLSSLELGDSALYFCASSGSGRSSSYEQYFGPGTRLTVT.